This T cell receptor (beta chain) was obtained from a study of blood T cells in healthy people across ages (dated by TCRdb to between 2014 and 2017). Turning to the overall study: In model experiments, roughly one uniquely barcoded TCR beta cDNA molecule per two T cells was captured by template switching. To avoid experimental bias, donors of different ages were distributed randomly across sequencing lanes. Age-related changes in TCR beta repertoire diversity were measured in the study by deep sequencing normalized with unique cDNA molecular identifiers. The donors were divided into four age groups: young (average around 15 years), middle-aged (about 40), aged (approximately 64) and long-lived (82). Two additional independent replicas of 1 million unique cDNA reads from the same blood draw were analyzed for two donors (one aged 18 to 29 and one aged 80 or older).

Systemically healthy Caucasian individuals from Russia, 35 to 50 in total and aged roughly 6 to 90 years, were included as donors. Around 9.8 milliliters of peripheral blood were collected from each donor into EDTA-treated Vacutainer tubes. Ficoll-Paque density-gradient centrifugation was used to isolate PBMCs, with at least 7 million per sample. Trizol reagent was used to extract total RNA from the PBMCs, yielding at least 5.5 micrograms per sample. Naive CD45RAhigh/CD27high T cell percentages were measured by flow cytometry on a PBMC aliquot from every donor. The method behind the library was 5' RACE. TCRdb lists the instrument as Illumina HiSeq 2500. A second PCR of roughly 6 to 11 cycles was performed with a sample-barcoded 5' primer and a J-beta primer mix. A unique molecular identifier was introduced onto each TCR beta cDNA molecule by a template-switch 5' adaptor carrying 12 random nucleotides. Each sample yielded at least 2.5 million CDR3-containing paired-end reads. The Mint cDNA synthesis kit, primed by a TRBC-specific oligonucleotide, was used to synthesize first-strand cDNA from all RNA. Following uracil-DNA glycosylase treatment, a first 18-cycle PCR with universal primers M1SS and BC2_uni_R was performed on all cDNA. Under the source paper's analysis protocol: For normalization, 1 million high-quality reads were randomly selected from each sample, with every read carrying a distinct molecular identifier. Reads sharing molecular identifiers were discarded rather than binned into consensus sequences. MiTCR, with a Q25 quality threshold and the strictest error-elimination algorithm, was used for CDR3 identification, clonotype clustering and error correction. A nonparametric unseen species model with Euler transformation was used to estimate a lower bound on total TCR beta diversity. TCRdb reprocessing: public reads trimmed at Q25 with fastp, clones called with MiXCR, in-frame beta chains kept. Every entry covers one CDR3 protein and lists the most common genes and DNA from its rows. Clone size and V and J calls follow TCRdb, not the original study. The sample contains about 970,000 distinct CDR3 sequences, just over 50% of them found a single time. Roughly 23% of the sample is taken by the ten largest.

What the work shows at the level of the full study, not this receptor alone: Bulk unsorted PBMC profiling prevented conclusive comparison of naive and antigen-experienced compartments. Estimates of total diversity based on one million sequenced T cells were regarded as lower bounds and as underestimates. Compared with the aged group, more naive CD4+ T cells, fewer expanded clones and increased TCR diversity were shown by the long-lived group, suggesting age selection. Because the CMV infection status of the donors was unknown, age-related changes in expanded clonotypes may potentially have been confounded. A strong correlation was found between observed TCR beta diversity and the percentage of naive T cells measured by flow cytometry. As age increased, observed TCR beta diversity per million T cells dropped in a roughly linear way, and a significant reduction was already evident by age 40.

In the case of this clonotype: Its antigen remains unidentified. No much larger clone is present one base from it, and per-base qualities are unavailable.

CDR1 and CDR2, looked up from the germline V gene, are MGHRA and YSYEKL. The CDR3 goes from the cysteine to the phenylalanine over 12 residues. Solely the CDR3 DNA is kept, with 36 bases framed from the first base. V gives up 5 bases and J gives up 7 bases, and the segment between their germline ends measures 12 bases. The sequence joins TRBV4-1 to TRBJ2-7; the D region possibly corresponds to TRBD1 (5 bases align). Sequencing was carried out using blood. This TCR came from a woman aged 55-69 years in good health. CDR3 region: CASSGASQEQYF. The nucleotide sequence is given as TGCGCCAGCAGCGGGGCATCCCAGGAGCAGTACTTC.